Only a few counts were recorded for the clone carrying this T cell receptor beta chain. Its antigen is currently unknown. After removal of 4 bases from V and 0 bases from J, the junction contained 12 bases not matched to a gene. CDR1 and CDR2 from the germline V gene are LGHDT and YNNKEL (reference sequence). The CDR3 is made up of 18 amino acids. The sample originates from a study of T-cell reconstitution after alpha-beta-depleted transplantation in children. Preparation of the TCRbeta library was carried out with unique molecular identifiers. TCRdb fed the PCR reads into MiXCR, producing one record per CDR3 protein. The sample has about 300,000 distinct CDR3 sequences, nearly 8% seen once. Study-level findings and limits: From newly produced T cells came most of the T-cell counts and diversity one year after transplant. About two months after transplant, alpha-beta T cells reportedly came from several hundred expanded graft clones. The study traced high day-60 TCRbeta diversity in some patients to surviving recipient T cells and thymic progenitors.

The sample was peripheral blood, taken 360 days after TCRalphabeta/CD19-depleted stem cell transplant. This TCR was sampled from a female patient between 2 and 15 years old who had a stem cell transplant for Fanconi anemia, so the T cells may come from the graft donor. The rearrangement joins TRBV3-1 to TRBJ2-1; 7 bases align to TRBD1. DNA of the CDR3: TGTGCCAGCAGCCCCCTTAAGGGGGCGAAGCACTCCTACAATGAGCAGTTCTTC. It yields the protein CASSPLKGAKHSYNEQFF.